The T cell receptor beta chain under discussion was sequenced for a study of identical twins. There are many counts of this clonotype. V was shortened by 1 base and J by 0 bases, with 9 bases between the two germline ends. CDR3 size: 16 residues. TCRdb fed the 5' RACE reads into MiXCR, producing one record per CDR3 protein. The sample records about 690,000 distinct CDR3 sequences, around 6.1% being singletons. This sequence originates from a young man in good health. The V call is TRBV12-3 or TRBV12-4, the J call TRBJ2-2; D remains ambiguous. Source material: naive T cells sorted from blood. CDR3 coding DNA: TGTGCCAGCAGTTTAGAAGACACCCCGAACACCGGGGAGCTGTTTTTT. Its translation: CASSLEDTPNTGELFF.